This T cell receptor (beta chain) was profiled in a study of early T cells in non-severe SARS-CoV-2 infection. Study details: Sequenced bulk RNA came from whole blood that was unsorted, and chains were unpaired. Whole-study findings and limits: Lookups in VDJdb leaned toward anti-spike CD8 responses and missed private and CD4 specificities.

Unique molecular identifier tags were affixed to discrete cDNA molecules. TCRdb re-analysed the 5' RACE reads in MiXCR, keeping a single row per CDR3 protein. This table holds some 50,000 distinct CDR3 sequences, about 4.6% found once. V lost 4 bases, J lost 1 base, and 21 bases lay in between. CDR1 LNHDA and CDR2 SQIVND come from the germline V gene (reference sequence). This CDR3 is 18 amino acids long. The table lists this clonotype with many counts. Its antigen is unidentified. The genes are TRBV19 and TRBJ2-3, with unresolved D. Input material: whole blood. The clonotype was recovered from an adult who was a healthcare worker with PCR-confirmed SARS-CoV-2 infection or an uninfected control (not recorded which). The CDR3 nucleotides are TGTGCCAGTAGTAAAAGCCCGGTGTCCGGGTCAGGCACAGATACGCAGTATTTT. It yields the protein CASSKSPVSGSGTDTQYF.